This T cell receptor (beta chain) was found in a study of cytomegalovirus exposure and HLA in healthy donors. As for the study in general: One earlier analysis, a look at approximately 180 million T cells, found about 110 million unique TCR beta sequences.

Note on this clone: Its specificity is not known.

Study conclusions and caveats: The presence/absence work took it that sequencing depth was about the same across donors.

Trimming took off 4 bases at V and 10 bases at J, with 22 bases between the two ends. Germline CDR1 and CDR2: MDHEN and SYDVKM. The CDR3 totals 15 residues. This PCR relied on a set of 60 Vbeta primers and 13 Jbeta primers. This table comes from immunoSEQ multiplex PCR, and its TCRdb copy is limited to in-frame clones, with some not included. The sample records 150,000 to 200,000 clones, about three quarters being singletons. V usage is TRBV28 and J usage is TRBJ1-2; D not certain. The sample was PBMCs. The source is a woman in her twenties or thirties in good health and CMV-seronegative. CDR3 sequence reads: CASSSPQHPFIDYTF. CDR3 DNA: TGTGCCAGCAGTTCCCCACAGCACCCATTTATTGACTACACCTTC.